This T cell receptor beta chain was identified in a study of blood T cells in healthy people across ages. V lost 0 bases to trimming and J lost 2 bases, with 17 bases between them. Germline V gives CDR1 SGDLS, CDR2 YYNGEE. The CDR3 loop spans 17 amino acids. No fewer than 7 million PBMCs went into each sample. It was with a sample-barcoded 5' primer and a J-beta primer mix that a second PCR of roughly 7 to 12 cycles was run. Unique molecular identifiers of 12 random nucleotides labeled each cDNA. TCRdb analysed the 5' RACE reads with MiXCR anew, one entry per CDR3 protein. This table holds just over 800,000 distinct CDR3 sequences, around 68% found once.

This clonotype was sampled from a man aged 25 to 45 in good health. The chain uses TRBV9 and TRBJ2-5, with D perhaps assigned TRBD1 or TRBD2 (5 bases each). The sample consisted of blood. The CDR3 here is CASSVVGAVLLQETQYF. DNA of the CDR3: TGTGCCAGCAGCGTAGTCGGGGCAGTATTGCTTCAAGAGACCCAGTACTTC.